Described below is a single TCR beta chain sequence and its context. The entry originates in a study of shared clonotypes between healthy human individuals. CD45RO-negative, CCR7-selected cells formed the naive CD8 fraction, which excluded terminally differentiated effector memory CD45RA+ cells. Germline values: CDR1 WSHSY, CDR2 SAAADI. The CDR3 is 13 residues long. After removal of 10 bases from V and 5 bases from J, the junction contained 10 bases not matched to a gene. Sequenced by immunoSEQ multiplex PCR; TCRdb stores in-frame clones only, minus some. The data show some 1,900,000 clones, with about 95% seen just once and 1% to 1.5% held by the top ten.

The sequencing input was naive CD8+ T cells sorted from blood. The clonotype comes from a man aged 18-30 years in good health. The chain joins TRBV10-2 to TRBJ2-7, with 8 positions matching TRBD2. The CDR3 is CATAQRENNEQYF. DNA of the CDR3: TGCGCCACCGCCCAGCGGGAGAACAACGAGCAGTACTTC.